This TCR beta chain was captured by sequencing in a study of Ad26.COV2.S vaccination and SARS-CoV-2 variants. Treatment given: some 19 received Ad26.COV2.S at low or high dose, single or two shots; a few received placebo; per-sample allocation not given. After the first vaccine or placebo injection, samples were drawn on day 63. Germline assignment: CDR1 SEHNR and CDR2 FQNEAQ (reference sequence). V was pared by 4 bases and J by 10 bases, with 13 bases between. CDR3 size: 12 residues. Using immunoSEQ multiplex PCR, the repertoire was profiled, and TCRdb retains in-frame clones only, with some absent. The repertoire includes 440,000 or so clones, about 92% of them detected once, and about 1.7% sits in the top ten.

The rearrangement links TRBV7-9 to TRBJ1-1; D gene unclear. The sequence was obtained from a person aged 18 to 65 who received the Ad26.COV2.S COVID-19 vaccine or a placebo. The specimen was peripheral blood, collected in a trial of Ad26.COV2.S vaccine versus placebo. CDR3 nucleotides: TGTGCCAGCAGCTCCCCTGTAAAGGGAGCTTTCTTT. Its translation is CASSSPVKGAFF. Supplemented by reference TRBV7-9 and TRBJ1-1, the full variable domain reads DTGVSQNPRHKITKRGQNVTFRCDPISEHNRLYWYRQTLGQGPEFLTYFQNEAQLEKSRLLSDRFSAERPKGSFSTLEIQRTEQGDSAMYLCASSSPVKGAFFGQGTRLTVV.